This paragraph covers one T cell receptor beta chain sequence. The antigen remains undetermined. This entry belongs to a study of tumor and adjacent non-tumor tissue in lung cancer. Across the study: Aged roughly 31 to 80 years, patients included 10 men and five or six women with stage I to III disease.

Germline V CDR1 and CDR2: SGDLS, YYNGEE. The CDR3 runs to 13 residues. V was pared by 2 bases and J by 8 bases, with 4 bases of the junction left unmatched. Study-wide results and limits: Top 100 clones took a larger repertoire share in normal lung. TCR diversity was significantly greater in tumor than normal lung tissue.

Three rounds of nested PCR, following a modified ARM-PCR protocol, produced the TCRbeta library. TCRdb re-derived calls from the multiplex PCR reads in MiXCR, one entry per CDR3 protein. The sample has around 86,000 distinct CDR3 sequences, over 60% seen once. This sample's RNA came from whole unsorted tissue. The sequence came from a woman between 40 and 50 years old with non-small cell lung cancer. The rearrangement uses TRBV9 and TRBJ1-2, with TRBD1 matching over 9 bases. The material sequenced was lung tumor tissue. The CDR3 is CASSVGQGEGYTF. Here the CDR3 DNA reads TGTGCCAGCAGCGTGGGACAGGGTGAAGGCTACACCTTC. Variable domain in full (rest from reference TRBV9 and TRBJ1-2): DSGVTQTPKHLITATGQRVTLRCSPRSGDLSVYWYQQSLDQGLQFLIQYYNGEERAKGNILERFSAQQFPDLHSELNLSSLELGDSALYFCASSVGQGEGYTFGSGTRLTVV.